This TCR beta chain was profiled in a study of OX40 agonist ivuxolimab in advanced cancers. This CDR3 region has 12 residues. Germline values: CDR1 SQVTM, CDR2 ANQGSEA. V lost 5 bases and J 3 bases, leaving 10 bases between the germline ends. The protocol was immunoSEQ multiplex PCR, while the TCRdb copy is restricted to in-frame clones and leaves out a portion. The sample carries about 70,000 clones, roughly 80% recorded once. This clone showed up just once. The material sequenced was CD4+ or CD8+ T cells sorted from blood, taken in a trial of the OX40 agonist ivuxolimab. The clonotype comes from an adult with an advanced solid tumor such as melanoma, head and neck, liver or kidney cancer. The chain uses TRBV29-1 and TRBJ1-2; tentatively, D is TRBD1 (5 bases). DNA for the CDR3: TGCAGCGTTTTAGGGGTGGACTATGGCTACACCTTC. This gives the protein CSVLGVDYGYTF.